What follows describes a single T cell receptor beta chain. This clone's antigen is unknown. Base qualities are missing; no much larger clone stands one base away. This entry comes from a study of T cell responses to AZD1222 COVID-19 vaccine (dated by TCRdb to the early 2020s). Study-level background: Because spike-specific TCR depth and breadth did not differ between the two schedules, AZD1222 recipients who got a second dose at roughly 4 weeks were pooled with those who got a second dose at roughly 12 weeks. TCR sequencing covered 230 or so trial participants: 207 given two doses of AZD1222 and about 26 given two doses of MenACWY control vaccine. Enrollment into the trials was organized by age into subgroups of 18-55, 56-69 and 70-plus years, and those subgroups contained roughly 160, 29 and 62 TCR-sequenced participants, respectively. Study-wide findings and limitations: Participants were mostly white British, with more females than males. The authors suggested clonal diversity may have been underestimated. CD4 TCRs associated with the vaccine covered the entire spike protein, and the dominant responses were in regions 160-218 and 743-854. Spike-specific TCR breadth and depth rose significantly after two AZD1222 doses compared with day 0 and with MenACWY recipients. In the small 56-69-year group, the increase in depth fell short of significance, most likely because of low power. Reportedly, close to half of the unique spike-specific TCRs recognized epitopes lying outside the regions that are mutated in the B.1.351 and B.1.1.7 variants. Because no day 14 peak-response samples were available, repertoires were characterized only after the peak T cell response. Conclusions about previously exposed vaccinees were limited because only 6 or 7 AZD1222 recipients were SARS-CoV-2 seropositive at baseline.

The time point label on this specimen signifies: baseline before first vaccination. Vaccinee samples came from UK trials COV001 and COV002, including a single-blind randomized controlled phase 2/3 trial of AZD1222 (ChAdOx1 nCoV-19) in healthy adults. For TCRbeta chain sequencing, PBMC samples were collected from trial participants at day 0 and at day 28 after the second dose. The CDR3 regions of human TCRbeta chains were analyzed by immunosequencing. The authors processed their data as follows. TCRs in the repertoires were compared against a reference library of SARS-CoV-2-specific TCRs that had been generated with the MIRA antigen-specificity platform. Breadth meant the fraction of unique TCRs that were SARS-CoV-2-associated, whereas depth meant the fraction of total T cells that were SARS-CoV-2-associated. Using the MIRA data, each spike-specific TCR was assigned both to the spike region to which the TCR was reactive and to a CD4 or CD8 class. Log10-transformed breadth and depth values were compared by one-way ANOVA with Sidak's multiple comparisons tests. This immuneACCESS table, as held by TCRdb, lists in-frame sequences with V and J called but not all clones. Of the missing ones, under half trace to an unresolved V gene in checked studies; the others have no known cause. For V, J and clone size, that table is used; D and trimming come from the DNA. Here the sample has 150,000 to 200,000 clones; about 92% occur a single time. More than 9% of the sample is taken by the ten largest.

This sequence originates from an adult in good health. The sequenced sample was peripheral blood, obtained on day 0 of AZD1222 vaccination.

The DNA reads TGTGCCAGCAGCTTGGATGGGGCAGGCGGGGAAAAACTGTTTTTT. Translated, it gives CASSLDGAGGEKLFF. The V and J genes are TRBV5-4 and TRBJ1-4; the D segment could be TRBD1, given 5 matching bases. V sheds 0 bases and J sheds 8 bases, leaving 14 bases between their ends. In the germline V gene (reference sequence), CDR1 corresponds to SGHNT and CDR2 to YYREEE. Including the terminal cysteine and phenylalanine, the CDR3 comprises 15 residues. Of the read, only the CDR3 DNA is kept; its 45 bases are in frame from base 1.